These T cell receptor beta chains were read from a single sample in a study of PD-L1 blockade in urothelial cancer. Profiled with immunoSEQ multiplex PCR; TCRdb holds only in-frame clones, not every one. This sample carries about 41,000 clones, about 79% of them seen once, and the ten largest clones take roughly a sixth. The sample here was PBMCs, taken around atezolizumab (anti-PD-L1) treatment. The receptors here all came from a man between 60 and 75 years old with urothelial cancer. The CDR3 runs from the conserved cysteine through the conserved F or W. The order of the fields is clone size, J gene, D gene, V gene, CDR3 protein, CDR3 DNA. A D gene is named only where the DNA matches it firmly. Some rows have no size entry. The others give once, few or many, or a class for an expanded clone.

clone size: NA; J gene: TRBJ2-7; D gene: NA; V gene: TRBV6-6; CDR3 protein: CASSYARGLEQYF; CDR3 DNA: TGTGCCAGCAGTTACGCCAGAGGGCTCGAGCAGTACTTC
clone size: NA; J gene: TRBJ2-7; D gene: NA; V gene: TRBV6-5; CDR3 protein: CASSYSRPSEGYEQYF; CDR3 DNA: TGTGCCAGCAGTTACTCGAGGCCTAGCGAGGGCTACGAGCAGTACTTC
clone size: NA; J gene: TRBJ2-5; D gene: NA; V gene: TRBV6-1; CDR3 protein: CASSELGPTETQYF; CDR3 DNA: TGTGCCAGCAGCGAACTGGGGCCCACAGAGACCCAGTACTTC
clone size: NA; J gene: TRBJ2-1; D gene: TRBD2; V gene: TRBV7-2; CDR3 protein: CASSGRGSGGGSEQFF; CDR3 DNA: TGTGCCAGCAGCGGACGAGGGAGCGGGGGGGGTTCTGAGCAGTTCTTC
clone size: NA; J gene: TRBJ2-1; D gene: TRBD2; V gene: TRBV14; CDR3 protein: CASSRLAGRNEQFF; CDR3 DNA: TGTGCCAGCAGCCGGCTAGCGGGGCGGAATGAGCAGTTCTTC
clone size: NA; J gene: TRBJ2-3; D gene: TRBD2; V gene: TRBV6-4; CDR3 protein: CASSDSTSGGDTQYF; CDR3 DNA: TGTGCCAGCAGTGACTCGACTAGCGGGGGAGATACGCAGTATTTT
clone size: NA; J gene: TRBJ1-2; D gene: NA; V gene: TRBV28; CDR3 protein: CASSPGHSADYGYTF; CDR3 DNA: TGTGCCAGCAGCCCTGGACACTCGGCGGACTATGGCTACACCTTC
clone size: NA; J gene: TRBJ2-2; D gene: TRBD2; V gene: TRBV19; CDR3 protein: CASSVLIASGGARDTGELFF; CDR3 DNA: TGTGCCAGTAGTGTACTAATCGCTAGCGGGGGGGCCAGAGACACCGGGGAGCTGTTTTTT
clone size: NA; J gene: TRBJ2-7; D gene: TRBD2; V gene: TRBV6-1; CDR3 protein: CASSEKRSSGGSYEQYF; CDR3 DNA: TGTGCCAGCAGTGAAAAGCGGTCTAGCGGGGGATCCTACGAGCAGTACTTC
clone size: NA; J gene: TRBJ2-3; D gene: NA; V gene: TRBV28; CDR3 protein: CASSPGMRGTDTQYF; CDR3 DNA: TGTGCCAGCAGTCCGGGGATGCGGGGCACAGATACGCAGTATTTT
clone size: NA; J gene: TRBJ2-4; D gene: NA; V gene: TRBV7-2; CDR3 protein: CASSPGLNIQYF; CDR3 DNA: TGTGCCAGCAGCCCCGGGTTGAACATTCAGTACTTC
clone size: NA; J gene: TRBJ2-1; D gene: TRBD1; V gene: TRBV7-9; CDR3 protein: CATERQGTYNEQFF; CDR3 DNA: TGTGCCACCGAAAGACAGGGGACCTACAATGAGCAGTTCTTC
clone size: NA; J gene: TRBJ2-2; D gene: NA; V gene: TRBV4-1; CDR3 protein: CASSPPPGDPGELFF; CDR3 DNA: TGCGCCAGCAGCCCCCCCCCGGGGGATCCCGGGGAGCTGTTTTTT
clone size: NA; J gene: TRBJ1-1; D gene: NA; V gene: TRBV12-5; CDR3 protein: CASGWMGGNTEAFF; CDR3 DNA: TGTGCTAGTGGTTGGATGGGGGGGAACACTGAAGCTTTCTTT
clone size: few; J gene: TRBJ1-3; D gene: TRBD1; V gene: TRBV28; CDR3 protein: CASSYTTGGTGNTIYF; CDR3 DNA: TGTGCCAGCAGCTATACCACAGGGGGCACAGGAAACACCATATATTTT
clone size: NA; J gene: TRBJ2-5; D gene: TRBD2; V gene: TRBV7-9; CDR3 protein: CASSFLGGLADPETQYF; CDR3 DNA: TGTGCCAGCAGCTTCCTCGGGGGACTAGCCGATCCAGAGACCCAGTACTTC
clone size: NA; J gene: TRBJ2-3; D gene: TRBD1; V gene: TRBV5-1; CDR3 protein: CASSWTGPPGTQYF; CDR3 DNA: TGCGCCAGCAGCTGGACAGGCCCCCCAGGGACGCAGTATTTT
clone size: NA; J gene: TRBJ1-5; D gene: NA; V gene: TRBV7-2; CDR3 protein: CASSPTSDSASNQPQHF; CDR3 DNA: TGTGCCAGCAGCCCGACCTCCGACAGCGCCAGCAATCAGCCCCAGCATTTT
clone size: few; J gene: TRBJ1-5; D gene: NA; V gene: TRBV28; CDR3 protein: CASTRGNQPQHF; CDR3 DNA: TGTGCCAGCACCAGGGGTAATCAGCCCCAGCATTTT
clone size: NA; J gene: TRBJ1-1; D gene: NA; V gene: TRBV5-8; CDR3 protein: CASSLVPAAEAFF; CDR3 DNA: TGTGCCAGCAGCTTGGTTCCCGCAGCTGAAGCTTTCTTT
clone size: NA; J gene: TRBJ2-5; D gene: NA; V gene: TRBV18; CDR3 protein: CASSPGWSETQYF; CDR3 DNA: TGTGCCAGCTCACCTGGCTGGTCAGAGACCCAGTACTTC
clone size: NA; J gene: TRBJ2-1; D gene: NA; V gene: TRBV5-1; CDR3 protein: CASSDTGLAYNEQFF; CDR3 DNA: TGCGCCAGCAGCGACACAGGGCTAGCCTACAATGAGCAGTTCTTC